These T cell receptor beta chains were read from a single sample in a study of T-cell reconstitution after alpha-beta-depleted transplantation in children. MiXCR, run by TCRdb on the PCR reads, gives a single entry per CDR3 protein. Found here are some 460,000 distinct CDR3 sequences, 15% to 20% of them singletons; the top ten hold roughly 27%. The input for sequencing was PBMCs, mostly from graft donor cells, taken 360 days after TCRalphabeta/CD19-depleted stem cell transplant. All receptors come from a boy under three years old who had a stem cell transplant for Wiskott-Aldrich syndrome, so the T cells may come from the graft donor. The CDR3 runs from the conserved cysteine through the conserved F or W. A D gene is named only where the DNA matches it firmly. Clone sizes are given selectively: once, few, many, or a class where the clone is expanded.

j_call: TRBJ2-3; v_call: TRBV7-2; d_call: NA; cdr3_length: 16; clone_size: NA; cdr3_aa: CASSYSGRSSTDTQYF; cdr3_nt: TGTGCCAGCAGCTATAGCGGTAGAAGTAGCACAGATACGCAGTATTTT
j_call: TRBJ2-5; v_call: TRBV20-1; d_call: NA; cdr3_length: 13; clone_size: few; cdr3_aa: CSARDWGKETQYF; cdr3_nt: TGCAGTGCCCGGGACTGGGGTAAAGAGACCCAGTACTTC
j_call: TRBJ2-6; v_call: TRBV11-3; d_call: TRBD1; cdr3_length: 17; clone_size: NA; cdr3_aa: CASSPGQGIAGANVLTF; cdr3_nt: TGTGCCAGCAGCCCCGGACAGGGAATCGCTGGGGCCAACGTCCTGACTTTC
j_call: TRBJ2-7; v_call: TRBV4-2; d_call: NA; cdr3_length: 19; clone_size: NA; cdr3_aa: CASSQESDSGRPNAYEQYF; cdr3_nt: TGTGCCAGCAGCCAAGAAAGCGATTCGGGCCGCCCCAATGCCTACGAGCAGTACTTC
j_call: TRBJ2-1; v_call: TRBV4-3; d_call: NA; cdr3_length: 15; clone_size: many; cdr3_aa: CASSQDRSNYNEQFF; cdr3_nt: TGCGCCAGCAGCCAAGATCGGAGCAACTACAATGAGCAGTTCTTC
j_call: TRBJ2-2; v_call: TRBV25-1; d_call: TRBD1; cdr3_length: 16; clone_size: few; cdr3_aa: CASSESGTGNTGELFF; cdr3_nt: TGTGCCAGCAGTGAATCGGGGACAGGGAACACCGGGGAGCTGTTTTTT
j_call: TRBJ2-1; v_call: TRBV12-3/TRBV12-4; d_call: NA; cdr3_length: 13; clone_size: few; cdr3_aa: CASSLTANNEQFF; cdr3_nt: TGTGCCAGCAGTCTGACCGCCAACAATGAGCAGTTCTTC
j_call: TRBJ2-3; v_call: TRBV20-1; d_call: NA; cdr3_length: 16; clone_size: NA; cdr3_aa: CSARARTVSGTDTQYF; cdr3_nt: TGCAGTGCTAGAGCTAGGACAGTCAGCGGCACAGATACGCAGTATTTT
j_call: TRBJ2-1; v_call: TRBV19; d_call: TRBD2; cdr3_length: 16; clone_size: many; cdr3_aa: CASTVTSGGDFGEQFF; cdr3_nt: TGTGCCAGTACCGTAACTAGCGGGGGGGATTTTGGTGAGCAGTTCTTC
j_call: TRBJ2-1; v_call: TRBV12-3/TRBV12-4; d_call: TRBD2; cdr3_length: 16; clone_size: many; cdr3_aa: CASSLAGGSSYNEQFF; cdr3_nt: TGTGCCAGCAGTTTAGCGGGAGGGAGCTCCTACAATGAGCAGTTCTTC
j_call: TRBJ1-2; v_call: TRBV3-1; d_call: NA; cdr3_length: 14; clone_size: few; cdr3_aa: CASSQLGGNYGYTF; cdr3_nt: TGTGCCAGCAGCCAATTAGGAGGGAACTATGGCTACACCTTC
j_call: TRBJ1-1; v_call: TRBV19; d_call: TRBD1; cdr3_length: 14; clone_size: few; cdr3_aa: CASSLTGSSTEAFF; cdr3_nt: TGTGCCAGTAGTTTGACAGGGTCTTCGACTGAAGCTTTCTTT
j_call: TRBJ2-3; v_call: TRBV20-1; d_call: TRBD2; cdr3_length: 13; clone_size: NA; cdr3_aa: CSAKWLAGDTQYF; cdr3_nt: TGCAGTGCTAAGTGGCTAGCGGGGGATACGCAGTATTTT
j_call: TRBJ1-2; v_call: TRBV7-9; d_call: NA; cdr3_length: 12; clone_size: few; cdr3_aa: CASSRTLGGYTF; cdr3_nt: TGTGCCAGCAGCCGAACCCTAGGGGGCTACACCTTC
j_call: TRBJ2-3; v_call: TRBV5-1; d_call: TRBD2; cdr3_length: 16; clone_size: NA; cdr3_aa: CASSWSGTSRTDTQYF; cdr3_nt: TGCGCCAGCAGCTGGTCCGGGACTAGTCGCACAGATACGCAGTATTTT
j_call: TRBJ2-2; v_call: TRBV7-9; d_call: NA; cdr3_length: 16; clone_size: few; cdr3_aa: CASSNRDRTNTGELFF; cdr3_nt: TGTGCCAGCAGCAATCGGGACCGCACTAACACCGGGGAGCTGTTTTTT
j_call: TRBJ1-6; v_call: TRBV3-1; d_call: TRBD1; cdr3_length: 14; clone_size: NA; cdr3_aa: CASSLTGGSSPLHF; cdr3_nt: TGTGCCAGCAGCTTAACAGGGGGTAGTTCACCCCTCCACTTT
j_call: TRBJ2-6; v_call: TRBV20-1; d_call: TRBD1; cdr3_length: 19; clone_size: NA; cdr3_aa: CSARKGQGAPYSGANVLTF; cdr3_nt: TGCAGTGCTAGGAAGGGACAGGGGGCACCCTACTCTGGGGCCAACGTCCTGACTTTC
j_call: TRBJ2-3; v_call: TRBV9; d_call: NA; cdr3_length: 17; clone_size: few; cdr3_aa: CASSQIIGPPLTDTQYF; cdr3_nt: TGTGCCAGCAGCCAGATTATCGGACCCCCGCTCACAGATACGCAGTATTTT
j_call: TRBJ2-1; v_call: TRBV6-1; d_call: NA; cdr3_length: 17; clone_size: NA; cdr3_aa: CASSALTSLPSYNEQFF; cdr3_nt: TGTGCCAGCAGTGCCCTGACTAGTCTCCCCTCCTACAATGAGCAGTTCTTC
j_call: TRBJ2-2; v_call: TRBV4-3; d_call: TRBD2; cdr3_length: 18; clone_size: NA; cdr3_aa: CASSQAPTSGRATGELFF; cdr3_nt: TGCGCCAGCAGCCAAGCCCCTACTAGCGGGAGGGCCACCGGGGAGCTGTTTTTT
j_call: TRBJ2-1; v_call: TRBV12-3/TRBV12-4; d_call: NA; cdr3_length: 15; clone_size: many; cdr3_aa: CASSPPRRLFNEQFF; cdr3_nt: TGTGCCAGCAGTCCCCCCCGTCGACTCTTCAATGAGCAGTTCTTC
j_call: TRBJ2-1; v_call: TRBV11-2; d_call: TRBD2; cdr3_length: 18; clone_size: once; cdr3_aa: CASSPTGTSGTSYNEQFF; cdr3_nt: TGTGCCAGCAGCCCAACCGGGACTAGCGGGACCTCCTACAATGAGCAGTTCTTC
j_call: TRBJ2-3; v_call: TRBV19; d_call: NA; cdr3_length: 14; clone_size: few; cdr3_aa: CASSPGPYTDTQYF; cdr3_nt: TGTGCCAGTAGTCCGGGCCCCTACACAGATACGCAGTATTTT
j_call: TRBJ2-7; v_call: TRBV12-3/TRBV12-4; d_call: NA; cdr3_length: 13; clone_size: few; cdr3_aa: CASRSPWGYEQYF; cdr3_nt: TGTGCCAGCAGAAGTCCCTGGGGCTACGAGCAGTACTTC
j_call: TRBJ1-1; v_call: TRBV20-1; d_call: TRBD1; cdr3_length: 15; clone_size: few; cdr3_aa: CSVLRSGGLNTEAFF; cdr3_nt: TGCAGTGTCCTAAGATCAGGGGGCTTGAACACTGAAGCTTTCTTT
j_call: TRBJ2-1; v_call: TRBV7-9; d_call: TRBD1; cdr3_length: 16; clone_size: few; cdr3_aa: CASRQMGAGGSGEQFF; cdr3_nt: TGTGCCAGCAGACAAATGGGGGCAGGGGGCTCGGGTGAGCAGTTCTTC
j_call: TRBJ1-5; v_call: TRBV4-1; d_call: TRBD1; cdr3_length: 14; clone_size: few; cdr3_aa: CASSHGDRPQPQHF; cdr3_nt: TGCGCCAGCAGCCACGGGGACAGGCCCCAGCCCCAGCATTTT
j_call: TRBJ2-4; v_call: TRBV24-1; d_call: NA; cdr3_length: 15; clone_size: NA; cdr3_aa: CATSDPAEAKNIQYF; cdr3_nt: TGTGCCACCAGTGACCCTGCCGAAGCCAAAAACATTCAGTACTTC
j_call: TRBJ2-7; v_call: TRBV10-3; d_call: NA; cdr3_length: 12; clone_size: few; cdr3_aa: CAISENSYEQYF; cdr3_nt: TGTGCCATCAGTGAAAACTCCTACGAGCAGTACTTC
j_call: TRBJ2-1; v_call: TRBV6-5; d_call: NA; cdr3_length: 13; clone_size: few; cdr3_aa: CASSYSDYNEQFF; cdr3_nt: TGTGCCAGCAGTTACTCGGACTACAATGAGCAGTTCTTC
j_call: TRBJ2-6; v_call: TRBV5-1; d_call: NA; cdr3_length: 16; clone_size: few; cdr3_aa: CASSSATGTGANVLTF; cdr3_nt: TGCGCCAGCAGCTCGGCTACAGGGACTGGGGCCAACGTCCTGACTTTC
j_call: TRBJ2-1; v_call: TRBV4-1; d_call: TRBD2; cdr3_length: 17; clone_size: NA; cdr3_aa: CASSSGTSSRLGGEQFF; cdr3_nt: TGCGCCAGCAGCTCCGGGACTAGTTCCCGACTGGGGGGTGAGCAGTTCTTC
j_call: TRBJ2-1; v_call: TRBV29-1; d_call: NA; cdr3_length: 14; clone_size: few; cdr3_aa: CSVRRVGPGNEQFF; cdr3_nt: TGCAGCGTCAGAAGAGTAGGCCCGGGGAATGAGCAGTTCTTC
j_call: TRBJ1-2; v_call: TRBV6-5; d_call: NA; cdr3_length: 16; clone_size: few; cdr3_aa: CASSPIAAKANYGYTF; cdr3_nt: TGTGCCAGCAGTCCTATCGCGGCAAAAGCTAACTATGGCTACACCTTC
j_call: TRBJ2-2; v_call: TRBV20-1; d_call: TRBD2; cdr3_length: 19; clone_size: NA; cdr3_aa: CSAPSGGYSLNANTGELFF; cdr3_nt: TGCAGTGCACCGAGCGGGGGTTATAGCTTAAACGCGAACACCGGGGAGCTGTTTTTT